One sample yielded the 2 T cell receptor beta chains listed below, sequenced in a study of regulatory T cells in long-lasting Graves disease. HTBI primers from iRepertoire and Arm-PCR of CDR3 regions yielded the TCR beta libraries. TCRdb itself ran the multiplex PCR reads through MiXCR, one entry per CDR3 protein. The table has about 470,000 distinct CDR3 sequences, around 20% seen once. As for time point: persistent/refractory GD, antithyroid drugs over 5 years with positive TRAb. From RNA extracted from PBMCs, the TCR library was made. The sequenced sample was peripheral blood mononuclear cells (PBMCs), obtained when the disease was refractory, from a patient treated with antithyroid drugs. The receptors shown here come from a female donor with Graves disease.

The genes are TRBV18 and TRBJ2-7; D may correspond to TRBD1 or TRBD2 (7 bases each). Deletions cut 6 bases from V and 4 bases from J, with 16 bases between. The germline CDR1 and CDR2 sequences are KGHSH and LQKENI. The length of the CDR3 is 14 residues. CDR3 amino acids: CASSSGGGSYEQYF. In nucleotides, the CDR3 is TGTGCCAGCTCGTCAGGGGGGGGTTCTTACGAGCAGTACTTC.

In regard to this clonotype: A much larger clonotype is one base distant, so this may be a read error. This is likely a read error, given that the CDR3 carries no conserved phenylalanine or tryptophan at its end. The chain uses TRBV11-2 and TRBJ2-7; 10 nucleotides line up with TRBD1. The V segment lost 5 bases and the J segment 4 bases; nucleotides outside the gene matches: 8. CDR1 and CDR2 from the germline V gene are SGHAT and FQNNGV. The CDR3 runs to 15 residues. The chain's CDR3 is CASSPLGTGEYEQYS. The CDR3 DNA sequence: TGTGCCAGCAGCCCGCTCGGGACAGGGGAGTACGAGCAGTACTCC.